This T cell receptor (beta chain) originates from a study of blood T cell repertoires in COVID-19. Looking at the study overall: Specimens from acute and convalescent COVID-19 originated in the United States, Italy and Spain. T cells, B-cell-depleted T cells, or PBMCs supplied cDNA or gDNA.

A single count supports this clone. The V and J ends lost 1 base and 4 bases respectively, with 10 bases between them. This CDR3 has 15 residues. Germline CDR1 SGHVS, CDR2 FNYEAQ. TCRdb's table, derived via immunoSEQ multiplex PCR, lists solely in-frame clones and lacks some. The sample has about 270,000 clones; just under 90% are singletons. Source material: PBMCs or T cells enriched from blood (not recorded which). This sequence joins TRBV7-6 and TRBJ2-2, with a tentative D call TRBD1 (5 bases). This receptor was obtained from a woman in her sixties or seventies who had recovered from COVID-19. The chain's CDR3 is CASSLGTQITGELFF. The CDR3 region has the DNA TGTGCCAGCAGCTTAGGGACACAAATCACCGGGGAGCTGTTTTTT. The whole variable domain, remainder taken from reference TRBV7-6 and TRBJ2-2, is GAGVSQSPRYKVTKRGQDVALRCDPISGHVSLYWYRQALGQGPEFLTYFNYEAQQDKSGLPNDRFSAERPEGSISTLTIQRTEQRDSAMYRCASSLGTQITGELFFGEGSRLTVL.